Listed below are T cell receptor beta chains from one sample, sequenced in a study of identifying expanded T cells in peripheral blood. Here immunoSEQ multiplex PCR was the method, and the copy in TCRdb shows in-frame clones only, minus some. Among about 74,000 clones, about 83% were seen once, and the ten largest hold around a sixth. The material sequenced was blood. Receptors originate from a person aged 18 to 75 in good health. CDR3s include the opening cysteine and the closing phenylalanine or tryptophan. D genes are given only for firm matches. Clone size is stated in some rows and not others, as once, few, many or a class when expanded.

d_gene: TRBD2
j_gene: TRBJ2-3
abundance: .
v_gene: TRBV28
CDR3nt: TGTGCCAGCACATATCCGGGAGGAAATACGCAGTATTTT
CDR3aa: CASTYPGGNTQYF

d_gene: .
j_gene: TRBJ1-1
abundance: .
v_gene: TRBV30
CDR3nt: TGTGCCTGGAGTGGACAGAACACTGAAGCTTTCTTT
CDR3aa: CAWSGQNTEAFF

d_gene: .
j_gene: TRBJ1-5
abundance: few
v_gene: TRBV15
CDR3nt: TGTGCCACCAGGGTCACAGATAGCAATCAGCCCCAGCATTTT
CDR3aa: CATRVTDSNQPQHF

d_gene: TRBD2
j_gene: TRBJ2-1
abundance: .
v_gene: TRBV11-2
CDR3nt: TGTGCCAGCAGCTTAGGGCGGGGGCTAGCGGGACCAATGGGCAATGAGCAGTTCTTC
CDR3aa: CASSLGRGLAGPMGNEQFF

d_gene: .
j_gene: TRBJ1-2
abundance: few
v_gene: TRBV28
CDR3nt: TGTGCCAGCAGCTTCCTTCGGGGTGAAGGCTACACCTTC
CDR3aa: CASSFLRGEGYTF

d_gene: .
j_gene: TRBJ1-2
abundance: .
v_gene: TRBV2
CDR3nt: TGTGCCAGCAGTGAAATCTCGGACTATGGCTACACCTTC
CDR3aa: CASSEISDYGYTF

d_gene: TRBD2
j_gene: TRBJ2-1
abundance: .
v_gene: TRBV29-1
CDR3nt: TGCAGCGTTGAAGGACTAGCACACAATGAGCAGTTCTTC
CDR3aa: CSVEGLAHNEQFF

d_gene: .
j_gene: TRBJ2-1
abundance: .
v_gene: TRBV2
CDR3nt: TGTGCCAGCAGTTCCGGGACGAGCTCCTACAATGAGCAGTTCTTC
CDR3aa: CASSSGTSSYNEQFF

d_gene: .
j_gene: TRBJ2-6
abundance: .
v_gene: TRBV4-3
CDR3nt: TGCGCCAGCAGCCAAGACGGATCTGGGGCCAACGTCCTGACTTTC
CDR3aa: CASSQDGSGANVLTF

d_gene: TRBD2
j_gene: TRBJ2-7
abundance: once
v_gene: TRBV6-1
CDR3nt: TGTGCCAGCAGTGATACTTCTCCGGGACTAGACGATCCTAGCTCCTACGAGCAGTACTTC
CDR3aa: CASSDTSPGLDDPSSYEQYF

d_gene: TRBD2
j_gene: TRBJ2-3
abundance: .
v_gene: TRBV6-4
CDR3nt: TGTGCCAGCAGTGCCACTAGCGGGGGGTCCGATACGCAGTATTTT
CDR3aa: CASSATSGGSDTQYF

d_gene: .
j_gene: TRBJ1-1
abundance: .
v_gene: TRBV6-6
CDR3nt: TGTGCCAGCAGTTGGGGACGGAACACTGAAGCTTTCTTT
CDR3aa: CASSWGRNTEAFF

d_gene: .
j_gene: TRBJ1-2
abundance: .
v_gene: TRBV28
CDR3nt: TGTGCCAGCAGTCCACCGACAGTTCCTAACTATGGCTACACCTTC
CDR3aa: CASSPPTVPNYGYTF

d_gene: .
j_gene: TRBJ2-5
abundance: .
v_gene: TRBV7-9
CDR3nt: TGTGCCAGCAGCTTATGGGGGACTCAGGGGGAGACCCAGTACTTC
CDR3aa: CASSLWGTQGETQYF

d_gene: .
j_gene: TRBJ1-1
abundance: once
v_gene: TRBV11-2
CDR3nt: TGTGCCAGCAGCCCGGGCACTGAAGCTTTCTTT
CDR3aa: CASSPGTEAFF

d_gene: .
j_gene: TRBJ1-5
abundance: once
v_gene: TRBV7-2
CDR3nt: TGTGCCAGCAGTCATGGGGGTCGGGACGCTAGCAATCAGCCCCAGCATTTT
CDR3aa: CASSHGGRDASNQPQHF

d_gene: .
j_gene: TRBJ2-3
abundance: once
v_gene: TRBV11-2
CDR3nt: TGTGCCAGCAGCTTAGCGCTACCACAGGATACGCAGTATTTT
CDR3aa: CASSLALPQDTQYF

d_gene: TRBD2
j_gene: TRBJ2-7
abundance: .
v_gene: TRBV30
CDR3nt: TGTGCCTGGAGGGGCGGGAGGGAAATCTACGAGCAGTACTTC
CDR3aa: CAWRGGREIYEQYF

d_gene: TRBD1
j_gene: TRBJ2-2
abundance: .
v_gene: TRBV28
CDR3nt: TGTGCCAGCAGTTTACCCCTCGGACAGGGGAACACCGGGGAGCTGTTTTTT
CDR3aa: CASSLPLGQGNTGELFF

d_gene: .
j_gene: TRBJ1-1
abundance: medium-sized
v_gene: TRBV6-1
CDR3nt: TGTGCCAGCAGTGACGTACAGGGCTCAATGAACACTGAAGCTTTCTTT
CDR3aa: CASSDVQGSMNTEAFF

d_gene: TRBD1
j_gene: TRBJ2-7
abundance: .
v_gene: TRBV9
CDR3nt: TGTGCCAGCAGCGTAGATCAGGGGGCGTATGAGCAGTACTTC
CDR3aa: CASSVDQGAYEQYF

d_gene: .
j_gene: TRBJ2-7
abundance: .
v_gene: TRBV2
CDR3nt: TGTGCCAGCGGACCCGGGCCCAGCGGCGAGCAGTACTTC
CDR3aa: CASGPGPSGEQYF

d_gene: .
j_gene: TRBJ1-5
abundance: .
v_gene: TRBV28
CDR3nt: TGTGCCAGCAGTCCTACGCAGGGAAATCAGCCCCAGCATTTT
CDR3aa: CASSPTQGNQPQHF

d_gene: .
j_gene: TRBJ1-2
abundance: few
v_gene: TRBV7-2
CDR3nt: TGTGCCAGCAGCCTCTCCCTGCTTGCAGGAGCTGACTACACCTTC
CDR3aa: CASSLSLLAGADYTF

d_gene: TRBD1
j_gene: TRBJ1-3
abundance: .
v_gene: TRBV5-1
CDR3nt: TGCGCCAGCAGACGGACAGGGGGACCCTCCTCTGGAAACACCATATATTTT
CDR3aa: CASRRTGGPSSGNTIYF

d_gene: .
j_gene: TRBJ2-1
abundance: .
v_gene: TRBV11-2
CDR3nt: TGTGCCAGCAGCGCCGACTCGGGGGCGGGGCTCGTGGGGGTGTTCTTC
CDR3aa: CASSADSGAGLVGVFF

d_gene: .
j_gene: TRBJ2-1
abundance: .
v_gene: TRBV7-9
CDR3nt: TGTGCCAGCAGCTTTTTGAAGGCAGGGTCTACCTACAATGAGCAGTTCTTC
CDR3aa: CASSFLKAGSTYNEQFF

d_gene: .
j_gene: TRBJ2-3
abundance: .
v_gene: TRBV19
CDR3nt: TGTGCCAGTAGTACGCAGGACTCCACAGATACGCAGTATTTT
CDR3aa: CASSTQDSTDTQYF

d_gene: .
j_gene: TRBJ1-1
abundance: .
v_gene: TRBV7-8
CDR3nt: TGTGCCAGCAGCTTGAGGGTCAGTTTTTGGGGGCCTGAAGCTTTCTTT
CDR3aa: CASSLRVSFWGPEAFF

d_gene: .
j_gene: TRBJ2-1
abundance: .
v_gene: TRBV27
CDR3nt: TGTGCCAGCAGTTTTAATGAGGGCCAGGGGTCAAGTGAGCAGTTCTTC
CDR3aa: CASSFNEGQGSSEQFF

d_gene: .
j_gene: TRBJ1-5
abundance: .
v_gene: TRBV7-8
CDR3nt: TGTGCCAGCAGCTTATATCAGGGGATCAATCAGCCCCAGCATTTT
CDR3aa: CASSLYQGINQPQHF

d_gene: TRBD1
j_gene: TRBJ1-4
abundance: .
v_gene: TRBV5-1
CDR3nt: TGCGCCAGCACCAGGGGGACAGGGGAAAAACTGTTTTTT
CDR3aa: CASTRGTGEKLFF

d_gene: .
j_gene: TRBJ1-1
abundance: .
v_gene: TRBV5-5
CDR3nt: TGTGCCAGCAGGCTAAGTGCGACTCCGAACACTGAAGCTTTCTTT
CDR3aa: CASRLSATPNTEAFF

d_gene: .
j_gene: TRBJ1-4
abundance: few
v_gene: TRBV5-1
CDR3nt: TGCGCCAGCAGCTACGTACTCGGCGGGGAAAAACTGTTTTTT
CDR3aa: CASSYVLGGEKLFF

d_gene: .
j_gene: TRBJ1-1
abundance: .
v_gene: TRBV28
CDR3nt: TGTGCCAGCAGTTTTCGGGGGGAGAACACTGAAGCTTTCTTT
CDR3aa: CASSFRGENTEAFF

d_gene: TRBD1
j_gene: TRBJ1-1
abundance: medium-sized
v_gene: TRBV28
CDR3nt: TGTGCCAGCAGTTTACACAGGGGCAACACTGAAGCTTTCTTT
CDR3aa: CASSLHRGNTEAFF

d_gene: .
j_gene: TRBJ2-1
abundance: .
v_gene: TRBV9
CDR3nt: TGTGCCAGCAGCCCTCGTCCTGCGGGAAGCTCCTACAATGAGCAGTTCTTC
CDR3aa: CASSPRPAGSSYNEQFF

d_gene: .
j_gene: TRBJ2-1
abundance: once
v_gene: TRBV6-4
CDR3nt: TGTGCCAGCAGTGGGGAGCTGACCTCCTACAATGAGCAGTTCTTC
CDR3aa: CASSGELTSYNEQFF

d_gene: TRBD1
j_gene: TRBJ1-4
abundance: .
v_gene: TRBV7-6
CDR3nt: TGTGCCAGCAGCTTGGGGACAGGACCGAATGAAAAACTGTTTTTT
CDR3aa: CASSLGTGPNEKLFF

d_gene: TRBD1
j_gene: TRBJ1-1
abundance: .
v_gene: TRBV10-3
CDR3nt: TGTGCCATCAGTGGCGGGACAGGTGTTGAAGCTTTCTTT
CDR3aa: CAISGGTGVEAFF

d_gene: .
j_gene: TRBJ2-7
abundance: .
v_gene: TRBV4-2
CDR3nt: TGTGCCAGCAGCTTGACCCTGCAGGGGGGCGAGCAGTACTTC
CDR3aa: CASSLTLQGGEQYF

d_gene: .
j_gene: TRBJ1-4
abundance: .
v_gene: TRBV7-9
CDR3nt: TGTGCCAGCAGCCCGACAGTGATTAATGAAAAACTGTTTTTT
CDR3aa: CASSPTVINEKLFF